The following is a T cell receptor (beta chain) sequence with its context. As yet, its antigen is unknown. All of the donors resided in Nashville, Tennessee, and each was a Caucasian adult. CD4+ cells underwent separation, giving CD45RA+ naive and CD45RA-negative memory subsets. Splitting of each subset's genomic DNA was done evenly across several immunoSEQ plates. TCRdb's table, derived via immunoSEQ multiplex PCR, lists solely in-frame clones and lacks some. Of about 2.4 million clones listed, around 90% are singletons. These data originate in a study of shared clonotypes between healthy human individuals. V lost 4 bases and J lost 6, with 15 bases in between. The CDR3 covers 15 residues. Germline V gives CDR1 MNHEY, CDR2 SVGAGI. Overall study results and limits: Non-shared clonotypes had lower generation probabilities than clonotypes shared by all four sorted-subset donors.

V usage is TRBV6-5 and J usage is TRBJ2-2, with D tentatively TRBD1 (6 bases). This TCR was recovered from a young man in good health. What was sequenced was naive CD4+ T cells sorted from blood. Subset given: CD45RA+ positively selected. CDR3 nucleotides: TGTGCCAGCAGTTTAACCTTGGGACATTCCGGGGAGCTGTTTTTT. Translation: CASSLTLGHSGELFF.